Listed here are 5 T cell receptor beta chains from one sample, sequenced in a study of T-cell memory formation after mild COVID-19. TCRdb recomputed calls from the 5' RACE reads with MiXCR, one row per CDR3 protein. The sample lists about 470,000 distinct CDR3 sequences; nearly 25% were seen once. The sequenced sample was PBMCs or a T cell subset sorted from them (not recorded which). The source of these receptors is an adult woman who had mild COVID-19 (a few samples of this study predate the infection). Cell type and time point are not known.

This clonotype was detected a few times. V gene TRBV2 combines with J gene TRBJ2-5; 7 bases match TRBD1. Trimming at V came to 5 bases and at J to 1 base, leaving 7 bases not matched to a gene. Germline CDR1 and CDR2: SNHLY and FYNNEI. The CDR3 has 15 amino acids. This chain's CDR3 is CASSPDRVVQETQYF. The CDR3 bases are TGTGCCAGCAGTCCCGACAGGGTGGTCCAAGAGACCCAGTACTTC.

In this sample, this clonotype turned up a few times. Here the CDR3 reads CASSLTTGTRHEQYF. Here the CDR3 DNA reads TGTGCCAGCAGCTTAACGACAGGGACGAGGCACGAGCAGTACTTC. V is TRBV7-9 and J is TRBJ2-7, with 7 bases identical to TRBD1. Germline V lookup: CDR1 SEHNR, CDR2 FQNEAQ (reference sequence). The junction had 9 bases not matched to a gene; V was cut back by 2 bases and J by 5 bases. The CDR3 runs to 15 residues.

The chain recombines TRBV30 with TRBJ1-2; unclear D gene. V was trimmed by 3 bases and J by 8 bases, leaving 16 bases between them. This CDR3 region has 13 residues. Germline V lookup: CDR1 GTSNPN, CDR2 SVGIG (reference sequence). CDR3 sequence: CAWSQWSGEGYTF. CDR3 DNA sequence: TGTGCCTGGAGCCAGTGGTCCGGGGAGGGCTACACCTTC. Full variable domain (remainder filled in from reference TRBV30 and TRBJ1-2): SQTIHQWPATLVQPVGSPLSLECTVEGTSNPNLYWYRQAAGRGLQLLFYSVGIGQISSEVPQNLSASRPQDRQFILSSKKLLLSDSGFYLCAWSQWSGEGYTFGSGTRLTVV.

The chain recombines TRBV3-1 with TRBJ2-3; D unclear. The V end was cut by 0 bases, the J end by 0 bases, with 7 bases between. Germline lookup yields CDR1 LGHDT and CDR2 YNNKEL (reference sequence). The CDR3 is 15 residues long. The chain's CDR3 is CASSQEGSSTDTQYF. The CDR3 DNA reads TGTGCCAGCAGCCAAGAGGGATCTAGCACAGATACGCAGTATTTT.

This clonotype was counted a few times. V gene TRBV4-1 combines with J gene TRBJ2-7, with no clear D. The germline V gene has CDR1 MGHRA and CDR2 YSYEKL. The length of the CDR3 is 15 residues. The ends were cut back, 4 bases at V and 2 bases at J, with 15 bases in the middle. CDR3: CASSPRSEVTYEQYF. The CDR3 DNA sequence: TGCGCCAGCAGCCCGCGATCAGAGGTCACCTACGAGCAGTACTTC.